These 4 T cell receptor beta chains originate from one sample sequenced in a study of blood T cell repertoires in COVID-19. Some clones are missing from TCRdb's copy, which holds only in-frame ones; the method was immunoSEQ multiplex PCR. The sample includes about 84,000 clones, approximately 82% seen only once; the top ten take 30% to 45%. What was sequenced was peripheral blood. These receptors were collected from a man older than 75 with active or convalescent COVID-19.

Only one count was recorded for this clone. The chain recombines TRBV5-1 with TRBJ1-4; 10 positions agree with TRBD1. Unmatched junction bases numbered 3, after V lost 0 bases and J lost 7 bases. Germline V lookup: CDR1 SGHRS, CDR2 YFSETQ. CDR3 length equals 15 residues. The CDR3 loop reads CASSLGDRGIEKLFF. The CDR3 DNA is TGCGCCAGCAGCTTGGGGGACAGGGGAATTGAAAAACTGTTTTTT. Using reference TRBV5-1 and TRBJ1-4 for the parts outside the CDR3, the full variable domain is KAGVTQTPRYLIKTRGQQVTLSCSPISGHRSVSWYQQTPGQGLQFLFEYFSETQRNKGNFPGRFSGRQFSNSRSEMNVSTLELGDSALYLCASSLGDRGIEKLFFGSGTQLSVL.

V gene TRBV24-1 combines with J gene TRBJ2-3, with a possible D match to TRBD2 (6 bases). CDR1 is KGHDR and CDR2 is SFDVKD in the germline V gene. Between the trimmed V and J ends, which lost 4 bases and 7 bases, there was a span of 14 bases. This CDR3 is 14 amino acids long. The CDR3: CATSDPAEGNTQYF. The CDR3 region has the DNA TGTGCCACCAGTGACCCAGCGGAGGGGAATACGCAGTATTTT.

The V call is TRBV13, the J call TRBJ1-5; maybe TRBD1 (5 bases). V was cut by 5 bases and J by 7 bases, with 12 bases left in between. From germline, CDR1 is PRHDT and CDR2 FYEKMQ (reference sequence). The CDR3 contains 13 residues. CDR3 sequence reads: CASSRGREQPQHF. In nucleotides, the CDR3 is TGTGCCAGCAGCCGGGGGAGGGAACAGCCCCAGCATTTT. The full variable domain, in which reference TRBV13 and TRBJ1-5 provide the parts outside the CDR3, is AAGVIQSPRHLIKEKRETATLKCYPIPRHDTVYWYQQGPGQDPQFLISFYEKMQSDKGSIPDRFSAQQFSDYHSELNMSSLELGDSALYFCASSRGREQPQHFGDGTRLSIL.

The V call is TRBV2, the J call TRBJ1-6; 8 bases are shared with TRBD1. This CDR3 spans 16 amino acids. The ends lost 8 bases at V and 2 bases at J; junction bases unmatched: 8. Germline V lookup: CDR1 SNHLY, CDR2 FYNNEI. CDR3 region: CASYGQGGTYNSPLHF. CDR3 bases: TGTGCCAGCTACGGACAGGGAGGAACCTATAATTCACCCCTCCACTTT.